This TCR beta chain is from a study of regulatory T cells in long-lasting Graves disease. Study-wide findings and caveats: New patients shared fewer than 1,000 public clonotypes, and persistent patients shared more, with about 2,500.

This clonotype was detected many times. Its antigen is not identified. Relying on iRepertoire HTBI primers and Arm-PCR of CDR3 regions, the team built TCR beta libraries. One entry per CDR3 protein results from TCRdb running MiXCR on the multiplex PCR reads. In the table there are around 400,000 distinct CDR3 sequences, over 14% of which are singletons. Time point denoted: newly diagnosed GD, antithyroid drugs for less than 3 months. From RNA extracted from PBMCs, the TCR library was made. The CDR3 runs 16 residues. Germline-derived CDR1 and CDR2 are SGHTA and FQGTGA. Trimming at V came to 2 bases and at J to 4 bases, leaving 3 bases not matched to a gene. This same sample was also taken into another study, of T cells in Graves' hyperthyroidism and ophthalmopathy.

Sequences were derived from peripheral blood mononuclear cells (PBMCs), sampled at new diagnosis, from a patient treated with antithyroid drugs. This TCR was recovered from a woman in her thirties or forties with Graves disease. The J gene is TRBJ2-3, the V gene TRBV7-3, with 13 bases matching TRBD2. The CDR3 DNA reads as TGTGCCAGCAGCTTAGGACTAGCGGGAGCCGCAGATACGCAGTATTTT. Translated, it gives CASSLGLAGAADTQYF.